The 15 T cell receptor beta chains listed next were all sequenced from one sample in a study of cytomegalovirus exposure and HLA in healthy donors. Primers for the PCR totalled 60 Vbeta and 13 Jbeta. The assay was immunoSEQ multiplex PCR, and TCRdb's table has in-frame clones only and misses some. The sample shows some 160,000 clones, roughly 82% of them seen only once. Sequencing used PBMCs. Receptor source: a woman aged 25 to 45 in good health and CMV-seronegative.

In its sample, this clone was seen a few times. The chain joins TRBV29-1 to TRBJ1-1; weak D call: TRBD1 (6 bases). Germline lookup yields CDR1 SQVTM and CDR2 ANQGSEA. The CDR3 extends over 15 amino acids. Trimming took off 6 bases at V and 2 bases at J, with 19 bases between the two ends. The CDR3 DNA reads TGCAGCGTGAGGGGGGGACGAACAACAAACACTGAAGCTTTCTTT. The encoded protein is CSVRGGRTTNTEAFF.

A single count supports this clone. The chain uses TRBV4-2 and TRBJ2-5, with a weak D call TRBD1 (5 bases). The J call may be wrong; the DNA end is better matched by TRBJ2-7. Looked up from germline, CDR1 is LGHNA and CDR2 is YNFKEQ. This CDR3 region has 13 residues. CDR3 protein: CASSQARAYEQYF. CDR3 bases: TGTGCCAGCAGCCAAGCCAGGGCCTACGAGCAGTACTTC.

The J gene is TRBJ2-7, the V gene TRBV7-8, with TRBD2 matching 11 bases. The ends lost 4 bases at V and 2 bases at J; junction bases unmatched: 10. Per germline, CDR1 SGHVS and CDR2 FQNEAQ. The CDR3 loop spans 17 amino acids. The CDR3: CASSSRAVAGGPYEQYF. The DNA of the CDR3 is TGTGCCAGCAGCTCACGGGCGGTAGCGGGAGGGCCCTACGAGCAGTACTTC.

The chain is built from TRBV5-4 and TRBJ2-5; D may be TRBD2 (6 bases). The CDR3 is made up of 15 amino acids. In germline, CDR1 is SGHNT, CDR2 YYREEE (reference sequence). Trimming took off 0 bases at V and 5 bases at J, with 14 bases between the two ends. The CDR3 nucleotides are TGTGCCAGCAGCTTGGCCTTGGGGGGTCTGGAGACCCAGTACTTC. Translated, it gives CASSLALGGLETQYF.

This clone was picked up one time. This rearrangement joins TRBV5-4 to TRBJ2-5, with 7 bases aligning to TRBD1. J lost 1 base, V lost 4 bases, and 4 bases had no gene match. Germline-derived CDR1 and CDR2 are SGHNT and YYREEE (reference sequence). This CDR3 has 14 residues. The CDR3 region has the DNA TGTGCCAGCAGCGAGAGGACAGGCCAAGAGACCCAGTACTTC. Protein sequence: CASSERTGQETQYF.

This clone has just a few counts. This sequence joins TRBV4-2 and TRBJ2-3, with D possibly TRBD2 on 7 matching bases. The germline V gene has CDR1 LGHNA and CDR2 YNFKEQ. The CDR3 spans 18 residues. V lost 4 bases, J lost 1 base, and 21 bases lay in between. CDR3 coding DNA: TGTGCCAGCAGCCTCGTGAGGGGGGGGGCCCCTGGCACAGATACGCAGTATTTT. This translates into CASSLVRGGAPGTDTQYF.

The table lists this clone with a count of one. The chain joins TRBV2 to TRBJ2-3; TRBD2 is a possible D gene (6 bases). Looked up from germline, CDR1 is SNHLY and CDR2 is FYNNEI. Trimming took 1 base from V and 0 from J, leaving 11 bases between them. CDR3 length: 16 amino acids. CDR3 in DNA: TGTGCCAGCAGTGAAGGGGCTAGCGTGAGCACAGATACGCAGTATTTT. This encodes CASSEGASVSTDTQYF.

V and J are TRBV29-1 and TRBJ1-2; D call uncertain. V lost 4 bases, J lost 6 bases, and 15 bases lay in between. CDR3 length: 13 amino acids. In germline, CDR1 is SQVTM, CDR2 ANQGSEA. The CDR3 loop reads CSVVNRDFNGYTF. The CDR3 coding sequence is TGCAGCGTTGTGAATAGAGATTTTAATGGCTACACCTTC.

In nucleotides, the CDR3 is TGTGCCAGCAGCTCGTCTTGGAGGGAAGAGACCCAGTACTTC. Protein product: CASSSSWREETQYF. This chain connects TRBV5-6 to TRBJ2-5; D possibly corresponds to TRBD2 (6 bases). Per germline, CDR1 SGHDT and CDR2 YYEEEE. V lost 3 bases and J 3 bases, leaving 12 bases between the germline ends. The CDR3 is 14 amino acids.

This clone has a handful of counts. V is TRBV2 and J is TRBJ2-1; the match to TRBD2 covers 8 bases. V shed 7 bases, J shed 4 bases, and the junction held 9 bases outside the gene matches. This CDR3 has 15 residues. The germline V gene encodes CDR1 SNHLY and CDR2 FYNNEI. The CDR3: CASIRGLGNYNEQFF. CDR3 nucleotide sequence: TGTGCCAGCATTCGGGGACTAGGAAATTACAATGAGCAGTTCTTC.

In the case of this clone: The sample has other DNA sequences that encode this CDR3 too. The CDR3 DNA is TGTGCCAGCAGCCAGGTACAGGGGGCAGCCGAAGCTTTCTTT. Translated: CASSQVQGAAEAFF. The chain links TRBV6-5 to TRBJ1-1; 9 bases are shared with TRBD1. With 6 bases clipped from V and 8 bases from J, the junction kept 10 bases outside the gene matches. The CDR3 has 14 residues. CDR1 is MNHEY, CDR2 SVGAGI, per germline.

The genes are TRBV7-9 and TRBJ1-3, with a weak D call TRBD1 (5 bases). CDR3 length equals 15 residues. Germline assignment: CDR1 SEHNR and CDR2 FQNEAQ (reference sequence). With 5 bases removed from V and 2 bases from J, the gap between germline ends came to 13 bases. This CDR3 is CASSAAGRAGNTIYF. The CDR3 DNA sequence: TGTGCCAGCAGCGCCGCCGGCAGGGCTGGAAACACCATATATTTT.

The rearrangement joins TRBV30 to TRBJ1-4; tentative D call: TRBD1 (5 bases). The CDR3 spans 13 residues. The germline V gene encodes CDR1 GTSNPN and CDR2 SVGIG (reference sequence). V was pared by 8 bases and J by 8 bases, with 18 bases between. The CDR3 is CARRVAPGEKLFF. The DNA for the CDR3 is TGTGCCCGTAGGGTCGCGCCAGGGGAAAAACTGTTTTTT.

V usage is TRBV7-2 and J usage is TRBJ2-1; 10 positions match TRBD1. V was pared by 3 bases and J by 11 bases, with 13 bases of the junction left unmatched. The length of the CDR3 is 16 residues. CDR1 and CDR2 from the germline V gene are SGHTA and FQGNSA. CDR3: CASSFSGRQGALKQFF. CDR3 DNA: TGTGCCAGCAGCTTCTCGGGGCGACAGGGGGCTTTGAAGCAGTTCTTC.

The chain is built from TRBV5-1 and TRBJ2-7; 13 bases fit TRBD2. The length of the CDR3 is 18 residues. Per the germline V gene, CDR1 is SGHRS and CDR2 is YFSETQ. Trimming took 0 bases from V and 0 from J; bases not matched to a gene: 6. DNA of the CDR3: TGCGCCAGCAGCTTGGGCCCTGGACTAGCGGGGGCCTCCTACGAGCAGTACTTC. Its protein is CASSLGPGLAGASYEQYF.